Sequencing of this T cell receptor (beta chain) was carried out in a study of blood T cell repertoires in COVID-19. Method: immunoSEQ multiplex PCR; TCRdb's copy keeps in-frame clones and lacks some. The sample carries approximately 100,000 clones, 84% recorded once. The sample taken for sequencing was peripheral blood. This TCR came from a human donor in a cohort sampled during active COVID-19.

CDR3 in amino acids: CASSLRGVGREDEKLFF. CDR3 nucleotide sequence: TGTGCCAGCAGCTTGCGGGGCGTTGGCAGGGAGGATGAAAAACTGTTTTTT. This chain uses TRBV5-4 with TRBJ1-4; D might be TRBD1 (5 bases). Trimming removed 1 base from V and 6 bases from J, with 19 bases in between. CDR1 is SGHNT, CDR2 YYREEE, per germline (reference sequence). The length of the CDR3 is 17 residues.